This T cell receptor beta chain is from a study of preoperative IRX-2 immunotherapy in early breast cancer (dated by TCRdb to the late 2010s). Library preparation employed the immunoSEQ multiplex PCR assay. TCRdb provides this immuneACCESS table in a form limited to in-frame rearrangements. Some clones are lacking; in checked studies, under half of them reflect an unresolved V gene, and why the rest are absent is not known. The sample contains over 60,000 clones, approximately 94% of them found a single time. The ten top clones hold roughly 1.5% of the sample. Details on this clone: The antigen it recognizes is unknown. Per-base quality was not reported, and no clone a single base away is much larger than it.

Explained via the paper, the treatment or condition label denotes: preoperative locoregional IRX-2 cytokine immunotherapy. The samples were obtained from a phase Ib study that tested preoperative, locoregional IRX-2 cytokine immunotherapy designed to prime immune responses. Before surgery, IRX-2 was given to the donors, who were patients with early-stage breast cancer. The V end gives up 4 bases and the J end 0 bases, leaving 10 bases in the junction not matched to a gene. From cysteine to phenylalanine, the CDR3 is 17 amino acids long. Only the CDR3 DNA is retained, 51 bases long and in frame from the first base. From the germline V gene, CDR1 is SGHRS and CDR2 is YFSETQ.

The V gene is TRBV5-1 and the J gene is TRBJ2-1; 7 central bases correspond to TRBD1. This TCR was sampled from a human donor with breast cancer. This material was collected from a patient treated with IRX-2 immunotherapy. The DNA sequence is as follows: TGCGCCAGCAGCGTAAGGACAGGCCCTCCCTCCTACAATGAGCAGTTCTTC. This translates into CASSVRTGPPSYNEQFF.